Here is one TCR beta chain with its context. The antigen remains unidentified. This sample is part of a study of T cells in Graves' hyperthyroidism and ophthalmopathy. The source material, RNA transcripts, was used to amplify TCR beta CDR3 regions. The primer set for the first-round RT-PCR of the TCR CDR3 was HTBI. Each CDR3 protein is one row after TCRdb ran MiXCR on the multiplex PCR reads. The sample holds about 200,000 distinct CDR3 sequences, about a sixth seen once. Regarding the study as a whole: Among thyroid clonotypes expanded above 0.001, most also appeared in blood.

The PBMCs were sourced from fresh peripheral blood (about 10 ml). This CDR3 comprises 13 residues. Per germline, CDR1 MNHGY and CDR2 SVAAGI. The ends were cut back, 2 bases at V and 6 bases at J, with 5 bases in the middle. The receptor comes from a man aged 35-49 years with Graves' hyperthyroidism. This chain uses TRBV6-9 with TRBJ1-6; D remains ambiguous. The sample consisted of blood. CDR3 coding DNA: TGTGCCAGCAGTTATCAGGTTAATTCACCCCTCCACTTT. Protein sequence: CASSYQVNSPLHF.